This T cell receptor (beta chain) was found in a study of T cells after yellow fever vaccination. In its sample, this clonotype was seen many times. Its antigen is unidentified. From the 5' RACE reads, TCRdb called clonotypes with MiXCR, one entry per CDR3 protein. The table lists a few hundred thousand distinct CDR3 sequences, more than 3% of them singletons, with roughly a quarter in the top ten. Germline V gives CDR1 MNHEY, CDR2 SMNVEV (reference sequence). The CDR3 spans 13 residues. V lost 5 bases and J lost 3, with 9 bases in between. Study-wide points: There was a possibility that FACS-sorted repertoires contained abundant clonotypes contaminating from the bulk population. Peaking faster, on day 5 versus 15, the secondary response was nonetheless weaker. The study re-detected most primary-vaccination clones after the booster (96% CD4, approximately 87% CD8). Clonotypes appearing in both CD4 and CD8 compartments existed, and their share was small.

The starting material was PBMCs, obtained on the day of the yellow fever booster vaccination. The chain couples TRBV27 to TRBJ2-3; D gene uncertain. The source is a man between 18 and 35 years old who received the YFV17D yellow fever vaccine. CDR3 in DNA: TGTGCCAGCAGTCCCCATACAACAGATACGCAGTATTTT. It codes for CASSPHTTDTQYF.